The 14 T cell receptor beta chains reported below all come from one sample, sequenced in a study of cytomegalovirus exposure and HLA in healthy donors (dated by TCRdb to about 2017). To prepare the library, the immunoSEQ multiplex PCR assay was applied. TCRdb's version of the immuneACCESS table is confined to in-frame rearrangements and falls short of the full clone set. An unresolved V gene accounts for under half of the shortfall where checked; the remainder is of unknown origin. This sample gives 150,000 to 200,000 clones in total; roughly 82% of them show up just once. The ten largest clones take up roughly 7.5% of the sample. The sample was PBMCs. These receptors all come from a young man in good health and CMV-seropositive.

This chain connects TRBV27 to TRBJ1-1, with TRBD1 identical over 7 bases. Unmatched junction bases numbered 2, after V lost 6 bases and J lost 7 bases. Per germline, CDR1 MNHEY and CDR2 SMNVEV (reference sequence). The CDR3 extends over 11 amino acids. As DNA, the CDR3 is TGTGCCAGCAGGACAGGGAGTGAAGCTTTCTTT. Translation: CASRTGSEAFF.

The chain joins TRBV28 to TRBJ1-5; D gene unclear. Germline assignment: CDR1 MDHEN and CDR2 SYDVKM. The V gene lost 2 bases and the J gene lost 2 bases, with 10 bases spanning the gap. The CDR3 loop spans 15 amino acids. The CDR3 DNA reads TGTGCCAGCAGTTTACGTTGGCAGGGCAATCAGCCCCAGCATTTT. It is translated as CASSLRWQGNQPQHF. The whole variable domain, remainder taken from reference TRBV28 and TRBJ1-5, is DVKVTQSSRYLVKRTGEKVFLECVQDMDHENMFWYRQDPGLGLRLIYFSYDVKMKEKGDIPEGYSVSREKKERFSLILESASTNQTSMYLCASSLRWQGNQPQHFGDGTRLSIL.

V gene TRBV11-3 combines with J gene TRBJ2-1, with 10 bases lining up with TRBD2. The CDR3 loop spans 16 amino acids. Losses at the gene ends were 5 bases for V and 3 bases for J; bases not matched to a gene: 7. Looked up from germline, CDR1 is SGHNT and CDR2 is YENEEA. CDR3 sequence (DNA): TGTGCCAGCAGCCCCCGGACTAGCGGACTCTACAATGAGCAGTTCTTC. This gives the protein CASSPRTSGLYNEQFF.

Only a few counts were recorded for this clone. The gene calls are TRBV28 and TRBJ2-1; the D gene is possibly TRBD2 (6 bases). The CDR3 spans 12 residues. Trimming stripped 5 bases from V and 9 bases from J, with 11 bases between. Per germline, CDR1 MDHEN and CDR2 SYDVKM. The DNA of the CDR3 is TGTGCCAGCAGTAGGGGAGGTGGTGAGCAGTTCTTC. Translation: CASSRGGGEQFF.

CDR3 amino acids: CAWSSQAPYEQYF. CDR3 sequence (DNA): TGTGCCTGGAGTAGCCAGGCTCCCTACGAGCAGTACTTC. V and J are TRBV30 and TRBJ2-7; D gene unclear. V was trimmed by 2 bases and J by 2 bases, leaving 10 bases between them. The CDR3 spans 13 residues. The germline V gene has CDR1 GTSNPN and CDR2 SVGIG (reference sequence).

The chain recombines TRBV30 with TRBJ1-5; D is perhaps TRBD1 (6 bases). The V gene's germline CDR1 is GTSNPN and CDR2 SVGIG (reference sequence). CDR3 length: 16 residues. V was clipped by 4 bases and J by 2 bases, with 18 bases between them. CDR3 residues: CAWKTGPMRGNQPQHF. Written as DNA, the CDR3 is TGTGCCTGGAAAACAGGGCCAATGAGGGGCAATCAGCCCCAGCATTTT.

The chain carries TRBV7-2 and TRBJ2-7; 9 bases match TRBD1. The V segment lost 5 bases and the J segment 1 base; nucleotides outside the gene matches: 3. The CDR3 has 14 amino acids. Germline loops: CDR1 SGHTA, CDR2 FQGNSA. The CDR3 loop reads CASSQGTGSYEQYF. The CDR3, as DNA: TGTGCCAGCAGCCAGGGGACAGGGTCCTACGAGCAGTACTTC.

This clone was found many times. The V call is TRBV19, the J call TRBJ2-2; a weak D match, TRBD2 (6 bases). Germline loops: CDR1 LNHDA, CDR2 SQIVND (reference sequence). V was trimmed by 11 bases and J by 7 bases, leaving 29 bases between them. The CDR3 is 17 residues long. CDR3 sequence (DNA): TGTGCCGGCCTCCCTTATTTCCGGGAGAAACCGAGCGGGGAGCTGTTTTTT. Amino acids: CAGLPYFREKPSGELFF.

The gene calls are TRBV7-9 and TRBJ2-5, with 7 bases matching TRBD1. Germline V gene data show CDR1 as SEHNR and CDR2 as FQNEAQ (reference sequence). V dropped 3 bases and J dropped 5; count of bases not matched to a gene: 6. This CDR3 comprises 14 residues. The CDR3 spells CASSFTTGAETQYF. In DNA, the CDR3 is TGTGCCAGCAGCTTTACCACAGGGGCGGAGACCCAGTACTTC.

The chain is built from TRBV15 and TRBJ2-1, with a weak D call TRBD1 (5 bases). V dropped 5 bases and J dropped 4 bases, with 12 bases sitting between them. This CDR3 has 14 residues. Germline V lookup: CDR1 LNHNV, CDR2 YYDKDF (reference sequence). The CDR3 here is CATSGAPLYNEQFF. For the CDR3, the DNA is TGTGCCACCAGCGGGGCCCCTCTTTACAATGAGCAGTTCTTC.

DNA for the CDR3: TGTGCCAGCAGTTACTCGAGCGCTGTTGGGACCCAGTACTTC. Protein product: CASSYSSAVGTQYF. The J gene is TRBJ2-5, the V gene TRBV6-5; no clear D. The CDR3 extends over 14 amino acids. Germline-derived CDR1 and CDR2 are MNHEY and SVGAGI. V was cut by 0 bases and J by 7 bases, with 12 bases left in between.

A word on this clone: An end of the junction does not agree with germline; a read error may underlie this. This chain uses TRBV2 with TRBJ2-1, with 7 bases fitting TRBD1. The CDR3 runs to 19 residues. CDR1 and CDR2 (germline): SNHLY, FYNNEI. CDR3 bases: TGTGCCAGCAGGAGCCGTGATACATATTATAGGGGGCCCTATAATGAGCAGTTCTTC. The encoded protein is CASRSRDTYYRGPYNEQFF. The variable domain in full, with the rest retrieved from reference TRBV2 and TRBJ2-1, is EPEVTQTPSHQVTQMGQEVILRCVPISNHLYFYWYRQILGQKVEFLVSFYNNEISEKSEIFDDQFSVERPDGSNFTLKIRSTKLEDSAMYFCASRSRDTYYRGPYNEQFFGPGTRLTVL.

This clone showed up just once. The rearrangement joins TRBV29-1 to TRBJ1-1; 7 bases agree with TRBD1. CDR3 length: 14 residues. V lost 7 bases and J lost 1; bases outside the gene matches: 9. Germline lookup yields CDR1 SQVTM and CDR2 ANQGSEA. The CDR3 bases are TGCAGCGCCCCCCTATCAGGGGGGAACACTGAAGCTTTCTTT. This sequence encodes CSAPLSGGNTEAFF.

Here the CDR3 reads CASSPRQGNGYTF. The CDR3 DNA reads as TGTGCCAGCTCACCACGGCAGGGGAATGGCTACACCTTC. The chain carries TRBV18 and TRBJ1-2; tentative D call: TRBD1 (6 bases). Germline V gene data show CDR1 as KGHSH and CDR2 as LQKENI. The CDR3 runs to 13 residues. Trimming took off 1 base at V and 6 bases at J, with 9 bases between the two ends.